The 32 T cell receptor beta chains presented below share a single source sample, sequenced in a study of OX40 agonist ivuxolimab in advanced cancers. Libraries were prepared by immunoSEQ multiplex PCR; TCRdb keeps only in-frame clonotypes and omits some of them. The repertoire includes around 62,000 clones, approximately 91% of them detected once, and 0.27% sits in the top ten. The starting material was CD4+ or CD8+ T cells sorted from blood, obtained in a trial of the OX40 agonist ivuxolimab. These receptors originate from an adult with an advanced solid tumor such as melanoma, head and neck, liver or kidney cancer.

V is TRBV2 and J is TRBJ2-7; D perhaps matches TRBD1 (5 bases). Germline V CDR1 and CDR2: SNHLY, FYNNEI. Trimming took 2 bases from V and 5 from J, leaving 16 bases between them. The CDR3 runs 15 residues. The CDR3 DNA sequence: TGTGCCAGCAGTGAATTGGTGGCAGGGTTGGACGAGCAGTACTTC. It is translated as CASSELVAGLDEQYF. Filled out from reference TRBV2 and TRBJ2-7, the complete variable domain reads EPEVTQTPSHQVTQMGQEVILRCVPISNHLYFYWYRQILGQKVEFLVSFYNNEISEKSEIFDDQFSVERPDGSNFTLKIRSTKLEDSAMYFCASSELVAGLDEQYFGPGTRLTVT.

V usage is TRBV7-6 and J usage is TRBJ2-3; D is uncertain. V was shortened by 1 base and J by 1 base, with 6 bases between the two germline ends. This CDR3 contains 14 residues. Germline CDR1 reads SGHVS; CDR2 reads FNYEAQ. CDR3: CASSLVDGTDTQYF. CDR3 nucleotide sequence: TGTGCCAGCAGCTTAGTGGACGGCACAGATACGCAGTATTTT.

A single count supports this clone. The V call is TRBV28, the J call TRBJ1-4, with unresolved D. The ends were cut back, 5 bases at V and 4 bases at J, with 14 bases in the middle. Germline V gives CDR1 MDHEN, CDR2 SYDVKM. The CDR3 runs 15 residues. CDR3: CASSPGGANNEKLFF. Here the CDR3 DNA reads TGTGCCAGCAGTCCGGGCGGAGCAAATAATGAAAAACTGTTTTTT. Full variable domain (missing parts from reference TRBV28 and TRBJ1-4): DVKVTQSSRYLVKRTGEKVFLECVQDMDHENMFWYRQDPGLGLRLIYFSYDVKMKEKGDIPEGYSVSREKKERFSLILESASTNQTSMYLCASSPGGANNEKLFFGSGTQLSVL.

This clone has a single count. V usage is TRBV18 and J usage is TRBJ2-7; a weak D match, TRBD2 (6 bases). The V gene's germline CDR1 is KGHSH and CDR2 LQKENI. Trimming removed 4 bases at V and 3 bases at J, with 7 bases between. The CDR3 spans 12 residues. The CDR3 DNA is TGTGCCAGCTCACGGGGGGACTACGAGCAGTACTTC. It specifies CASSRGDYEQYF.

On this clone: Other DNA sequences from this sample encode an identical CDR3 as well. The rearrangement joins TRBV4-3 to TRBJ2-3; TRBD1 might be the D (6 bases). Trimming cost V 3 bases and J 5 bases, with 15 bases left between them. The germline CDR1 and CDR2 sequences are LGHNA and YSLEER. The CDR3 sequence is 15 residues long. CDR3 DNA: TGCGCCAGCAGCCAGGAGACAGGAGCTGGAGATACGCAGTATTTT. Translation gives CASSQETGAGDTQYF.

The rearrangement links TRBV19 to TRBJ2-2; TRBD2 aligns across 11 bases. The J segment lost 5 bases and the V segment lost 9 bases, leaving 8 bases of the junction unmatched. The CDR3 length is 15 residues. Germline V gene lookup returns CDR1 LNHDA and CDR2 SQIVND (reference sequence). CDR3 coding DNA: TGTGCCAGCCGAGTGGGGACTAGCGGTACCGGGGAGCTGTTTTTT. Protein: CASRVGTSGTGELFF. Filled out from reference TRBV19 and TRBJ2-2, the complete variable domain reads DGGITQSPKYLFRKEGQNVTLSCEQNLNHDAMYWYRQDPGQGLRLIYYSQIVNDFQKGDIAEGYSVSREKKESFPLTVTSAQKNPTAFYLCASRVGTSGTGELFFGEGSRLTVL.

The CDR3 nucleotides read TGTGCCAGCAGCCCCCGGGACAGGGGAACAGATACGCAGTATTTT. This sequence encodes CASSPRDRGTDTQYF. The chain couples TRBV6-1 to TRBJ2-3; 10 bases agree with TRBD1. CDR3 size: 15 residues. The germline V gene has CDR1 MNHNS and CDR2 SASEGT. The V and J ends lost 6 bases and 3 bases, in that order; junction bases with no gene match: 6.

This rearrangement joins TRBV5-4 to TRBJ2-5; either TRBD1 or TRBD2 may fit D (6 bases each). Germline V gene lookup returns CDR1 SGHNT and CDR2 YYREEE (reference sequence). This CDR3 has 15 residues. V was pared by 4 bases and J by 4 bases, with 17 bases between. The CDR3 is CASSLGGDGGETQYF. CDR3 DNA: TGTGCCAGCAGCCTCGGGGGCGACGGGGGAGAGACCCAGTACTTC.

This clone was observed a single time. V is TRBV18 and J is TRBJ1-2; D call uncertain. Per germline, CDR1 KGHSH and CDR2 LQKENI. This CDR3 is 13 amino acids long. The V end was cut by 1 base, the J end by 6 bases, with 9 bases between. The CDR3 sequence is CASSPQGRDGYTF. CDR3 nucleotide sequence: TGTGCCAGCTCACCACAAGGGAGGGATGGCTACACCTTC.

This chain uses TRBV6-1 with TRBJ2-3; no reliable D call. Germline V gene data show CDR1 as MNHNS and CDR2 as SASEGT. CDR3 size: 15 residues. With 1 base removed from V and 1 base from J, the gap between germline ends came to 9 bases. CDR3: CASSEVGWGTDTQYF. In nucleotides, the CDR3 is TGTGCCAGCAGTGAAGTAGGGTGGGGCACAGATACGCAGTATTTT.

The chain combines TRBV10-2 with TRBJ2-7, with 12 bases that match TRBD2. This CDR3 has 15 amino acids. Germline V gene lookup returns CDR1 WSHSY and CDR2 SAAADI. J was trimmed by 0 bases and V by 6 bases; bases with no gene match: 3. The CDR3: CASRGTSGSSYEQYF. The CDR3 bases are TGCGCCAGCAGGGGGACTAGCGGGTCCTCCTACGAGCAGTACTTC.

The genes are TRBV2 and TRBJ2-7; D ambiguous. Germline CDR1 SNHLY, CDR2 FYNNEI. CDR3 length: 15 residues. V lost 0 bases to trimming and J lost 2 bases, with 11 bases between them. CDR3 DNA sequence: TGTGCCAGCAGTGAAGCGCTTCCTTGGACCTACGAGCAGTACTTC. It codes for CASSEALPWTYEQYF.

The chain recombines TRBV5-1 with TRBJ2-3; D not certain. The CDR3 extends over 14 amino acids. CDR1 and CDR2 from the germline V gene are SGHRS and YFSETQ. V gave up 1 base and J gave up 2 bases, with 8 bases separating them. CDR3 coding DNA: TGCGCCAGCAGCTTGTTAGACTTCACAGATACGCAGTATTTT. Translation: CASSLLDFTDTQYF. Complete variable domain (other parts from reference TRBV5-1 and TRBJ2-3): KAGVTQTPRYLIKTRGQQVTLSCSPISGHRSVSWYQQTPGQGLQFLFEYFSETQRNKGNFPGRFSGRQFSNSRSEMNVSTLELGDSALYLCASSLLDFTDTQYFGPGTRLTVL.

This clone occurred a few times. The J gene is TRBJ2-1, the V gene TRBV10-3, with D hard to call. Deletions cut 3 bases from V and 6 bases from J, with 9 bases between. CDR3 length equals 13 residues. Germline assignment: CDR1 ENHRY and CDR2 SYGVKD. The CDR3 DNA is TGTGCCATCAGTGAAGGGCAGATCAATGAGCAGTTCTTC. Protein: CAISEGQINEQFF.

The rearrangement joins TRBV4-3 to TRBJ2-2; TRBD1 matches 7 bases. Trimming took 4 bases from V and 1 from J; bases not matched to a gene: 6. CDR3 size: 16 residues. The germline V gene has CDR1 LGHNA and CDR2 YSLEER. As DNA, the CDR3 is TGCGCCAGCAGCCGCGGACAGGTGTTGAACACCGGGGAGCTGTTTTTT. Translation gives CASSRGQVLNTGELFF.

J is TRBJ1-2 and V is TRBV5-1; 7 positions match TRBD1. The V segment lost 4 bases and the J segment 8 bases; nucleotides outside the gene matches: 11. The length of the CDR3 is 14 residues. Germline assignment: CDR1 SGHRS and CDR2 YFSETQ. The chain's CDR3 is CASSPGDSRSGYTF. Written as DNA, the CDR3 is TGCGCCAGCAGCCCGGGGGACAGCAGGTCGGGCTACACCTTC.

The V and J genes are TRBV5-1 and TRBJ1-1, with 7 positions matching TRBD1. The junction had 14 bases not matched to a gene; V was cut back by 4 bases and J by 5 bases. Germline V lookup: CDR1 SGHRS, CDR2 YFSETQ. The length of the CDR3 is 16 residues. In DNA form, the CDR3 reads TGCGCCAGCAGCGCGGAGGAGGGGGCGGCGGGAACTGAAGCTTTCTTT. Protein: CASSAEEGAAGTEAFF.

This clone appeared a few times. V is TRBV4-3 and J is TRBJ1-2; no clear D gene. This CDR3 is built from 14 residues. Per the germline V gene, CDR1 is LGHNA and CDR2 is YSLEER. Between the trimmed V and J ends, which lost 3 bases and 6 bases, there was a span of 14 bases. CDR3 sequence: CASSQVVGAHGYTF. As DNA, the CDR3 is TGCGCCAGCAGCCAGGTAGTGGGCGCCCATGGCTACACCTTC.

J is TRBJ2-4 and V is TRBV4-1, with TRBD2 as a possible D gene (5 bases). The CDR3 covers 13 residues. CDR1 and CDR2 (germline): MGHRA, YSYEKL. V lost 0 bases to trimming and J lost 9 bases, with 9 bases between them. The chain's CDR3 is CASSQDEGVIQYF. CDR3 nucleotides: TGCGCCAGCAGCCAAGATGAGGGAGTCATTCAGTACTTC.

This clone appeared a few times. The chain joins TRBV11-3 to TRBJ1-1; D is unclear. Looked up from germline, CDR1 is SGHNT and CDR2 is YENEEA. The CDR3 consists of 16 residues. V gave up 2 bases and J gave up 0 bases, with 13 bases separating them. The CDR3 loop reads CASSLFGQTLNTEAFF. Here the CDR3 DNA reads TGTGCCAGCAGCTTATTCGGGCAGACGTTGAACACTGAAGCTTTCTTT.

This clone was counted between two and nine times. V and J are TRBV2 and TRBJ2-1; 7 bases are a match to TRBD1. This CDR3 region has 12 residues. V was pared by 5 bases and J by 9 bases, with 4 bases of the junction left unmatched. Germline loops: CDR1 SNHLY, CDR2 FYNNEI. The CDR3 DNA is TGTGCCAGCAGTAGAGAGGGGGCTGAGCAGTTCTTC. Amino acids: CASSREGAEQFF.

The rearrangement links TRBV7-8 to TRBJ2-7; 7 bases agree with TRBD1. This CDR3 has 15 residues. Per germline, CDR1 SGHVS and CDR2 FQNEAQ. J lost 0 bases, V lost 5 bases, and 7 bases had no gene match. The CDR3 sequence is CASSNNRGTSYEQYF. The CDR3 DNA follows: TGTGCCAGCAGCAATAACAGGGGAACCTCCTACGAGCAGTACTTC.

V gene TRBV29-1 combines with J gene TRBJ2-7; 8 positions match TRBD2. CDR1 and CDR2 from the germline V gene are SQVTM and ANQGSEA. The CDR3 length is 14 residues. Trimming took 4 bases from V and 2 from J; bases not matched to a gene: 7. DNA for the CDR3: TGCAGCGTTGTTAGGCCCGGGAGGGCCTACGAGCAGTACTTC. This gives the protein CSVVRPGRAYEQYF.

The V and J genes are TRBV6-5 and TRBJ2-7, with 10 bases identical to TRBD2. CDR3 length: 13 residues. V lost 3 bases to trimming and J lost 7 bases; unmatched junction nucleotides: 3. The germline V gene has CDR1 MNHEY and CDR2 SVGAGI. For the CDR3, the DNA is TGTGCCAGCAGTTATAGGACTAGCGGAGAGCAGTACTTC. It specifies CASSYRTSGEQYF.

The chain has TRBV18 and TRBJ2-2, with TRBD2 as a possible D gene (6 bases). This CDR3 is 16 amino acids long. CDR1 and CDR2 (germline): KGHSH, LQKENI. Trimming removed 1 base at V and 7 bases at J, with 16 bases between. The CDR3 spells CASSPRGREVFGELFF. The CDR3 DNA sequence: TGTGCCAGCTCACCACGGGGTAGGGAGGTCTTCGGGGAGCTGTTTTTT.

This chain links TRBV7-2 with TRBJ1-1; 9 bases align to TRBD1. Losses at the gene ends were 3 bases for V and 5 bases for J; bases not matched to a gene: 4. From germline, CDR1 is SGHTA and CDR2 FQGNSA. The CDR3 is 14 residues long. CDR3 amino acids: CASSFRQGGTEAFF. The DNA of the CDR3 is TGTGCCAGCAGCTTTCGACAGGGGGGGACTGAAGCTTTCTTT. Looking up the rest from reference TRBV7-2 and TRBJ1-1 gives the full variable domain: GAGVSQSPSNKVTEKGKDVELRCDPISGHTALYWYRQSLGQGLEFLIYFQGNSAPDKSGLPSDRFSAERTGGSVSTLTIQRTQQEDSAVYLCASSFRQGGTEAFFGQGTRLTVV.

The chain uses TRBV5-6 and TRBJ1-2, with TRBD1 as a possible D gene (5 bases). This CDR3 is built from 14 residues. CDR1 is SGHDT, CDR2 YYEEEE, per germline. Trimming took 5 bases from V and 2 from J, leaving 13 bases between them. CDR3 amino acids: CASRSTGENYGYTF. Here the CDR3 DNA reads TGTGCCAGCAGATCTACAGGAGAGAACTATGGCTACACCTTC.

The V and J genes are TRBV11-3 and TRBJ2-2, with TRBD2 identical over 8 bases. Germline lookup yields CDR1 SGHNT and CDR2 YENEEA. The CDR3 consists of 17 residues. After removal of 1 base from V and 0 bases from J, the junction contained 4 bases not matched to a gene. The CDR3 bases are TGTGCCAGCAGCTTAGCCGGTAGCGGGGCGAACACCGGGGAGCTGTTTTTT. Amino acids: CASSLAGSGANTGELFF.

The gene calls are TRBV21-1 and TRBJ1-5; no DNA check was done on the table's D call, TRBD1. TRBV21-1 counts as a pseudogene. CDR3 length equals 16 residues. CDR3: CASSKARDSHNQPQHF. The CDR3, as DNA: TGTGCCAGCAGCAAAGCGCGGGACAGCCACAATCAGCCCCAGCATTTT.

The rearrangement uses TRBV14 and TRBJ2-2, with D hard to call. CDR1 and CDR2 (germline): SGHDN, FVKESK. The V and J ends lost 2 bases and 7 bases respectively, with 8 bases between them. CDR3 length: 13 residues. The CDR3 coding sequence is TGTGCCAGCAGCCAACAGCAAGGCGGGGAGCTGTTTTTT. Translated: CASSQQQGGELFF.

The rearrangement uses TRBV28 and TRBJ1-4; D unclear. The ends were cut back, 7 bases at V and 5 bases at J, with 11 bases in the middle. This CDR3 comprises 13 residues. Germline V gives CDR1 MDHEN, CDR2 SYDVKM. The CDR3 region is CASISSKNEKLFF. DNA for the CDR3: TGTGCCAGCATAAGCAGCAAAAATGAAAAACTGTTTTTT.

The chain uses TRBV10-3 and TRBJ2-1; TRBD1 agrees at 8 bases. Germline CDR1 ENHRY, CDR2 SYGVKD. This CDR3 is 15 amino acids long. The V gene end was trimmed by 2 bases and the J gene end by 5 bases; junction bases not matched to a gene: 5. The CDR3 loop reads CAISEGQGSDNEQFF. CDR3 nucleotides: TGTGCCATCAGTGAGGGACAGGGATCCGACAATGAGCAGTTCTTC.